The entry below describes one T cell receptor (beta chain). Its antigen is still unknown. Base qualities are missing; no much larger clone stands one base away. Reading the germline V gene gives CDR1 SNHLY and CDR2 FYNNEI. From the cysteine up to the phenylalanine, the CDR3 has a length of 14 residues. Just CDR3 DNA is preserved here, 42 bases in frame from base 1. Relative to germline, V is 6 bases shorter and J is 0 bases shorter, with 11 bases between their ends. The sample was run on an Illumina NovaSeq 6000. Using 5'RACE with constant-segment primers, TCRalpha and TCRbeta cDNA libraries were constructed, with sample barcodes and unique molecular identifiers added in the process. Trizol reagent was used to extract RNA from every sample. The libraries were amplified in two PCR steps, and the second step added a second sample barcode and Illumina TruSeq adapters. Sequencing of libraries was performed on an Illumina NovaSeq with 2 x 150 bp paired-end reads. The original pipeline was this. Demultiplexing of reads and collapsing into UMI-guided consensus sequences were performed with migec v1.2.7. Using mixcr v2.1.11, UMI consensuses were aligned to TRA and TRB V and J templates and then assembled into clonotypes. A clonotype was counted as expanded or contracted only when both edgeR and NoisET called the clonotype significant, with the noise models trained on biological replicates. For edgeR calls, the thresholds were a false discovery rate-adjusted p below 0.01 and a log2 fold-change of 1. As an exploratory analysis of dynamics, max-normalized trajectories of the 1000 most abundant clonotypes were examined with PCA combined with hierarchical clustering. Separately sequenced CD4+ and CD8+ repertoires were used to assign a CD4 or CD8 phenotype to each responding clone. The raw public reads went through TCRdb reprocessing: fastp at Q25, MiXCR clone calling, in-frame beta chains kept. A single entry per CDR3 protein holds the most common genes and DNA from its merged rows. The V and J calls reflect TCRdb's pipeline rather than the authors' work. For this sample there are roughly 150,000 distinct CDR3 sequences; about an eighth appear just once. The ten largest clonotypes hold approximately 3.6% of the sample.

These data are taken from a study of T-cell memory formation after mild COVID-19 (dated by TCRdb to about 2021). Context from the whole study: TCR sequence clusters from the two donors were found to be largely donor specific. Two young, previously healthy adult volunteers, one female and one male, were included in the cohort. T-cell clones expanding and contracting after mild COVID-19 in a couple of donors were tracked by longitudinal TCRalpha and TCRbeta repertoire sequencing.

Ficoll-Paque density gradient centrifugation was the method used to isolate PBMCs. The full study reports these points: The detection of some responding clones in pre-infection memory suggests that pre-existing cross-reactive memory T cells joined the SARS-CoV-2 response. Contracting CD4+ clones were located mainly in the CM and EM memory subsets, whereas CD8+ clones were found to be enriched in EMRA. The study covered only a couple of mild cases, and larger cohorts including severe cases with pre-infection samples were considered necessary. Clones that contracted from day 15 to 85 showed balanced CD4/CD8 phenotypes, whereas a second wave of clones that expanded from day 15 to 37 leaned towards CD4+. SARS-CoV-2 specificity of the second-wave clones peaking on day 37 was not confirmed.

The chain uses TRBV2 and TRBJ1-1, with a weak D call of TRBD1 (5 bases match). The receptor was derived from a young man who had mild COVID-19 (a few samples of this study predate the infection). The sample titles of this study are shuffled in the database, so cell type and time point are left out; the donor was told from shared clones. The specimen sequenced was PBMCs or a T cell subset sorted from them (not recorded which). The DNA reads TGTGCCAGCAGGTCGACAGAAATGAACACTGAAGCTTTCTTT. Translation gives CASRSTEMNTEAFF.